This T cell receptor beta chain stems from a study of early T cells in non-severe SARS-CoV-2 infection. TCRdb re-derived calls from the 5' RACE reads in MiXCR, one entry per CDR3 protein. The table shows roughly 66,000 distinct CDR3 sequences, with 8% to 9.5% occurring only once. This clonotype was counted a few times. J gave up 5 bases and V 6 bases, and 9 bases lay outside the gene matches. The CDR3 is 15 amino acids. Germline assignment: CDR1 SNHLY and CDR2 FYNNEI. Sequencing was performed on whole blood. This chain joins TRBV2 and TRBJ1-4, with 7 positions matching TRBD1. This clonotype originated in an adult who was a healthcare worker with PCR-confirmed SARS-CoV-2 infection or an uninfected control (not recorded which). CDR3 residues: CASRALGQSNEKLFF. Here the CDR3 DNA reads TGTGCCAGCAGGGCCCTGGGACAGTCAAATGAAAAACTGTTTTTT.